These T cell receptor beta chains were read from a single sample in a study of control samples from healthy donors and cancer patients. Only in-frame clones appear in the TCRdb table, and some are missing; sequencing was by immunoSEQ multiplex PCR. The sample yields about 150,000 clones, around 92% seen once. Sequencing was carried out using blood. These TCRs come from a woman aged 40 to 50 in good health. The CDR3 runs from the conserved cysteine through the conserved F or W. The order of the fields is clone size, V gene, D gene, J gene, CDR3 DNA, CDR3 protein. D genes are given only for firm matches. Rows may omit the clone size; those that give it use once, few, many or a size class.

abundance: once; v_gene: TRBV2; d_gene: -; j_gene: TRBJ2-1; CDR3nt: TGTGCCAGCAGTGAGATTTCCGGGACATACAATGAGCAGTTCTTC; CDR3aa: CASSEISGTYNEQFF
abundance: -; v_gene: TRBV2; d_gene: TRBD2; j_gene: TRBJ2-2; CDR3nt: TGTGCCAGCAGGGTTTTGACTAGCGGGGGGTTAATCGCCGGGGAGCTGTTTTTT; CDR3aa: CASRVLTSGGLIAGELFF
abundance: -; v_gene: TRBV15; d_gene: -; j_gene: TRBJ2-7; CDR3nt: TGTGCCACCAGTAGACGTCGTCAGGCCGCCTGGTACGAGCAGTACTTC; CDR3aa: CATSRRRQAAWYEQYF
abundance: once; v_gene: TRBV18; d_gene: -; j_gene: TRBJ2-7; CDR3nt: TGTGCCAGCTCACCGGGATCTAGGGGGGCAGTCGAGCAGTACTTC; CDR3aa: CASSPGSRGAVEQYF
abundance: -; v_gene: TRBV4-1; d_gene: -; j_gene: TRBJ1-1; CDR3nt: TGCGCCAGCAGCCAAGGTCTTAAGTTTGCCTTCAATGAAGCTTTCTTT; CDR3aa: CASSQGLKFAFNEAFF
abundance: -; v_gene: TRBV14; d_gene: -; j_gene: TRBJ2-7; CDR3nt: TGTGCCAGCAGCCACTTTTCCGGGACGGCCGAGCAGTACTTC; CDR3aa: CASSHFSGTAEQYF
abundance: once; v_gene: TRBV27; d_gene: TRBD1; j_gene: TRBJ1-6; CDR3nt: TGTGCCAGCAGTTTTGGGACAGTGGGCTCACCCCTCCACTTT; CDR3aa: CASSFGTVGSPLHF
abundance: -; v_gene: TRBV5-1; d_gene: -; j_gene: TRBJ1-1; CDR3nt: TGCGCCAGCAGCTTGGACTACTCCCAGGGAGGAGCTTTCTTT; CDR3aa: CASSLDYSQGGAFF
abundance: once; v_gene: TRBV27; d_gene: -; j_gene: TRBJ1-1; CDR3nt: TGTGCCAGCAGTCTCAACAGGAAACTGAACACTGAAGCTTTCTTT; CDR3aa: CASSLNRKLNTEAFF
abundance: once; v_gene: TRBV3-1/TRBV3-2; d_gene: TRBD1; j_gene: TRBJ1-2; CDR3nt: TGTGCCAGCAGTTTCCGGGACAGGGACTACTATGGCTACACCTTC; CDR3aa: CASSFRDRDYYGYTF
abundance: -; v_gene: TRBV18; d_gene: -; j_gene: TRBJ1-1; CDR3nt: TGTGCCAGCTCAACAGTCAACACTGAAGCTTTCTTT; CDR3aa: CASSTVNTEAFF
abundance: -; v_gene: TRBV18; d_gene: TRBD1; j_gene: TRBJ1-2; CDR3nt: TGTGCCAGCTCACCACCGGGGACAGGGGGAAACTATGGCTACACCTTC; CDR3aa: CASSPPGTGGNYGYTF
abundance: -; v_gene: TRBV9; d_gene: -; j_gene: TRBJ1-2; CDR3nt: TGTGCCAGCAGCGTCGGGACCTATGGCTACACCTTC; CDR3aa: CASSVGTYGYTF
abundance: -; v_gene: TRBV3-1/TRBV3-2; d_gene: -; j_gene: TRBJ2-7; CDR3nt: TGTGCCAGCAGCCAAGAGGACTATCCGTCCTACGAGCAGTACTTC; CDR3aa: CASSQEDYPSYEQYF
abundance: -; v_gene: TRBV5-1; d_gene: -; j_gene: TRBJ2-3; CDR3nt: TGCGCCAGCAGCTCGACTAGCACAGATACGCAGTATTTT; CDR3aa: CASSSTSTDTQYF
abundance: -; v_gene: TRBV5-8; d_gene: -; j_gene: TRBJ1-1; CDR3nt: TGTGCCAGCAGCCCAAGGGTGCAGTACACTGAAGCTTTCTTT; CDR3aa: CASSPRVQYTEAFF
abundance: -; v_gene: TRBV27; d_gene: -; j_gene: TRBJ2-7; CDR3nt: TGTGCCAGCAGTTTGGGCAGGAGCTCCTACGAGCAGTACTTC; CDR3aa: CASSLGRSSYEQYF
abundance: -; v_gene: TRBV5-1; d_gene: -; j_gene: TRBJ2-1; CDR3nt: TGCGCCAGCAGCTCTGAAGGTATCGACTACAATGAGCAGTTCTTC; CDR3aa: CASSSEGIDYNEQFF
abundance: -; v_gene: TRBV3-1/TRBV3-2; d_gene: -; j_gene: TRBJ2-2; CDR3nt: TGTGCCAGCAGCCAATCCAATTTACGGCTGTTTTTT; CDR3aa: CASSQSNLRLFF
abundance: -; v_gene: TRBV7-8; d_gene: -; j_gene: TRBJ2-2; CDR3nt: TGTGCCAGCAGCTCCACGTCTGGGGGGGCGACCGGGGAGCTGTTTTTT; CDR3aa: CASSSTSGGATGELFF
abundance: -; v_gene: TRBV10-2; d_gene: -; j_gene: TRBJ1-1; CDR3nt: TGCGCCAGCGTCCCCGGGGGCGAGAACACTGAAGCTTTCTTT; CDR3aa: CASVPGGENTEAFF
abundance: -; v_gene: TRBV19; d_gene: TRBD1; j_gene: TRBJ1-6; CDR3nt: TGTGCCAGTAGTTCCGGGACAGGCGATTCACCCCTCCACTTT; CDR3aa: CASSSGTGDSPLHF
abundance: -; v_gene: TRBV24-1; d_gene: -; j_gene: TRBJ1-1; CDR3nt: TGTGCCACCAGCAGAAGAGTGAAGCGCACTGAAGCTTTCTTT; CDR3aa: CATSRRVKRTEAFF
abundance: -; v_gene: TRBV3-1/TRBV3-2; d_gene: -; j_gene: TRBJ1-2; CDR3nt: TGTGCCAGCAGCCAGTCCTTACAGCCTTATGGCTACACCTTC; CDR3aa: CASSQSLQPYGYTF
abundance: -; v_gene: TRBV10-2; d_gene: TRBD1; j_gene: TRBJ1-2; CDR3nt: TGCGCCAGCAGTAGCGGGGAGGACAGGGATGGCTACACCTTC; CDR3aa: CASSSGEDRDGYTF
abundance: -; v_gene: TRBV19; d_gene: -; j_gene: TRBJ2-2; CDR3nt: TGTGCCAGTAGTTTTCCTGAGGGGTTCGGGGAGCTGTTTTTT; CDR3aa: CASSFPEGFGELFF
abundance: -; v_gene: TRBV6-1; d_gene: -; j_gene: TRBJ1-5; CDR3nt: TGTGCCAGCAGTGAAGCGAACAGGGCAGGCCAGCCCCAGCATTTT; CDR3aa: CASSEANRAGQPQHF
abundance: -; v_gene: TRBV4-1; d_gene: -; j_gene: TRBJ2-1; CDR3nt: TGCGCCAGCAGCCAAGCCTCCTCGGTTGATGAGCAGTTCTTC; CDR3aa: CASSQASSVDEQFF
abundance: once; v_gene: TRBV4-1; d_gene: -; j_gene: TRBJ1-3; CDR3nt: TGCGCCAGCAGCCAAGATGCGGGGGTCTTCGGAAACACCATATATTTT; CDR3aa: CASSQDAGVFGNTIYF
abundance: -; v_gene: TRBV9; d_gene: -; j_gene: TRBJ1-4; CDR3nt: TGTGCCAGCAGCGTAGGGCCAGAGAATTATGAAAAACTGTTTTTT; CDR3aa: CASSVGPENYEKLFF
abundance: -; v_gene: TRBV11-3; d_gene: -; j_gene: TRBJ2-3; CDR3nt: TGTGCCAGCAGCCACCATACGGAGGATACGCAGTATTTT; CDR3aa: CASSHHTEDTQYF
abundance: once; v_gene: TRBV19; d_gene: -; j_gene: TRBJ2-7; CDR3nt: TGTGCCAGTAGTATCCGAGGGATACCTTACGAGCAGTACTTC; CDR3aa: CASSIRGIPYEQYF
abundance: -; v_gene: TRBV19; d_gene: TRBD1; j_gene: TRBJ2-1; CDR3nt: TGTGCCAGTAGCGGGCAGGGGGCTTACAATGAGCAGTTCTTC; CDR3aa: CASSGQGAYNEQFF
abundance: -; v_gene: TRBV6-5; d_gene: -; j_gene: TRBJ1-5; CDR3nt: TGTGCCAGCAGGCCCGGACAGTATAGCAATCAGCCCCAGCATTTT; CDR3aa: CASRPGQYSNQPQHF
abundance: -; v_gene: TRBV19; d_gene: TRBD1; j_gene: TRBJ1-3; CDR3nt: TGTGCCAGTAGTAAAGGGACAGTTTTATCCGGAAACACCATATATTTT; CDR3aa: CASSKGTVLSGNTIYF
abundance: -; v_gene: TRBV11-3; d_gene: -; j_gene: TRBJ2-7; CDR3nt: TGTGCCAGCAGCTTAGCCGCGACGGGTGAGCAGTACTTC; CDR3aa: CASSLAATGEQYF
abundance: -; v_gene: TRBV9; d_gene: TRBD1; j_gene: TRBJ2-3; CDR3nt: TGTGCCAGCAGCGTAGATGGACAGGGCACAGATACGCAGTATTTT; CDR3aa: CASSVDGQGTDTQYF
abundance: few; v_gene: TRBV4-1; d_gene: -; j_gene: TRBJ2-5; CDR3nt: TGCGCCAGCAGCCCGTCTTTGAGAAGGGCGGAGACCCAGTACTTC; CDR3aa: CASSPSLRRAETQYF
abundance: -; v_gene: TRBV3-1/TRBV3-2; d_gene: -; j_gene: TRBJ2-7; CDR3nt: TGTGCCAGCAGCCGAGAGCCCCACGAGCAGTACTTC; CDR3aa: CASSREPHEQYF
abundance: -; v_gene: TRBV19; d_gene: -; j_gene: TRBJ1-5; CDR3nt: TGTGCCAGTAGAATGTCCGGATATAGCAATCAGCCCCAGCATTTT; CDR3aa: CASRMSGYSNQPQHF
abundance: -; v_gene: TRBV5-6; d_gene: -; j_gene: TRBJ1-4; CDR3nt: TGTGCCAGCAGCTTGGACCGTAATGAAAAACTGTTTTTT; CDR3aa: CASSLDRNEKLFF
abundance: -; v_gene: TRBV27; d_gene: -; j_gene: TRBJ1-2; CDR3nt: TGTGCCAGCAGTTTATTTCTGGGCTACACCTTC; CDR3aa: CASSLFLGYTF
abundance: -; v_gene: TRBV18; d_gene: -; j_gene: TRBJ2-3; CDR3nt: TGTGCCAGCTCAGCCCGCAGGGGAATGGCAGATACGCAGTATTTT; CDR3aa: CASSARRGMADTQYF
abundance: -; v_gene: TRBV4-1; d_gene: -; j_gene: TRBJ1-1; CDR3nt: TGCGCCAGCAGCCTTCGGGTCGCCCCCACTGAAGCTTTCTTT; CDR3aa: CASSLRVAPTEAFF
abundance: once; v_gene: TRBV18; d_gene: -; j_gene: TRBJ2-1; CDR3nt: TGTGCCAGCTCACCACGAAGGGAGTCTTACAATGAGCAGTTCTTC; CDR3aa: CASSPRRESYNEQFF
abundance: -; v_gene: TRBV12-3/TRBV12-4; d_gene: TRBD2; j_gene: TRBJ2-3; CDR3nt: TGTGCCAGCAGTCGGGGGGATCCGGAGTATTTT; CDR3aa: CASSRGDPEYF
abundance: -; v_gene: TRBV13; d_gene: -; j_gene: TRBJ1-1; CDR3nt: TGTGCCAGCAGCTTCGGTGGTGGTGAAGCTTTCTTT; CDR3aa: CASSFGGGEAFF
abundance: once; v_gene: TRBV6-1; d_gene: TRBD1; j_gene: TRBJ1-5; CDR3nt: TGTGCCAGCAGTGAAAAAAGGGCAGGGGGAGGTGGCAATCAGCCCCAGCATTTT; CDR3aa: CASSEKRAGGGGNQPQHF
abundance: -; v_gene: TRBV4-2; d_gene: -; j_gene: TRBJ1-2; CDR3nt: TGTGCCAGCAGCCCCCCTAATAACTATGGCTACACCTTC; CDR3aa: CASSPPNNYGYTF
abundance: -; v_gene: TRBV6-5; d_gene: -; j_gene: TRBJ1-2; CDR3nt: TGTGCCAGCAGAATGGACCGGGACGGCAGCGGCTACACCTTC; CDR3aa: CASRMDRDGSGYTF
abundance: once; v_gene: TRBV29-1; d_gene: -; j_gene: TRBJ1-1; CDR3nt: TGCAGCGTCGCCCCAGGGTCCGACACTGAAGCTTTCTTT; CDR3aa: CSVAPGSDTEAFF
abundance: once; v_gene: TRBV10-3; d_gene: -; j_gene: TRBJ1-2; CDR3nt: TGTGCCATCAGTGTAGACGGACAGATAACTAACTATGGCTACACCTTC; CDR3aa: CAISVDGQITNYGYTF
abundance: -; v_gene: TRBV7-8; d_gene: -; j_gene: TRBJ1-1; CDR3nt: TGTGCCAGCACCCTCTTGGTGTATAGGATGAACACTGAAGCTTTCTTT; CDR3aa: CASTLLVYRMNTEAFF
abundance: -; v_gene: TRBV5-6; d_gene: TRBD1; j_gene: TRBJ2-7; CDR3nt: TGTGCCAGCAGCCGAGAGACAGGGGGCGACGAGCAGTACTTC; CDR3aa: CASSRETGGDEQYF
abundance: -; v_gene: TRBV5-1; d_gene: -; j_gene: TRBJ2-3; CDR3nt: TGCGCCAGCAGCTGGAACCTCGGGGAGGCCACAGATACGCAGTATTTT; CDR3aa: CASSWNLGEATDTQYF
abundance: -; v_gene: TRBV6-2/TRBV6-3; d_gene: -; j_gene: TRBJ1-2; CDR3nt: TGTGCCAGCAGTCCCGACGGCTATGGCCACACCTTC; CDR3aa: CASSPDGYGHTF
abundance: -; v_gene: TRBV18; d_gene: TRBD2; j_gene: TRBJ2-2; CDR3nt: TGTGCCAGCTCACCGAATCTAGCGGGGGAAGCCGGCGGGGAGCTGTTTTTT; CDR3aa: CASSPNLAGEAGGELFF